A selection of T cell receptor beta chains follows, all from one sample in a study of shared clonotypes between healthy human individuals. Clones were sequenced by immunoSEQ multiplex PCR, and TCRdb holds only the in-frame ones, with some missing. The sample yields 550,000 to 800,000 clones, under 80% seen once. Sequencing was done on a sample of memory CD4+ T cells sorted from blood. Receptors originate from a woman aged 25 to 39 in good health. Both conserved end residues are part of each CDR3. A D gene is named only where the DNA matches it firmly. Only part of the rows carry a size: once, few, many, or a class if the clone is expanded.

CDR3nt: TGCGCCAGCAGCAAACGGACGGACGGAAACATTCAGTACTTC
CDR3aa: CASSKRTDGNIQYF
v_gene: TRBV5-1
d_gene: -
abundance: -
j_gene: TRBJ2-4

CDR3nt: TGTGCCAGCAGTTGGCTCGGTAGCGCTAGCTCCTACAATGAGCAGTTCTTC
CDR3aa: CASSWLGSASSYNEQFF
v_gene: TRBV27
d_gene: -
abundance: -
j_gene: TRBJ2-1

CDR3nt: TGCGCCAGCAGCTCCGGGACTAGCCTGGGTACGCAGTATTTT
CDR3aa: CASSSGTSLGTQYF
v_gene: TRBV5-1
d_gene: TRBD2
abundance: few
j_gene: TRBJ2-3

CDR3nt: TGCGCCAGCAGCCTCGGGACTAATGAAAAACTGTTTTTT
CDR3aa: CASSLGTNEKLFF
v_gene: TRBV5-1
d_gene: -
abundance: -
j_gene: TRBJ1-4

CDR3nt: TGTGCCAGCACCTCCGGGACAGAGTATAGCAATCAGCCCCAGCATTTT
CDR3aa: CASTSGTEYSNQPQHF
v_gene: TRBV6-4
d_gene: TRBD1
abundance: -
j_gene: TRBJ1-5

CDR3nt: TGTGCCAGCTCACTGAGACAGGATACTAATGAAAAACTGTTTTTT
CDR3aa: CASSLRQDTNEKLFF
v_gene: TRBV18
d_gene: -
abundance: few
j_gene: TRBJ1-4

CDR3nt: TGCAGCGTTGAGCGGAAAGCTAGCACAGATACGCAGTATTTT
CDR3aa: CSVERKASTDTQYF
v_gene: TRBV29-1
d_gene: -
abundance: -
j_gene: TRBJ2-3

CDR3nt: TGTGCCAGCAGTGTAGAACGGGAGGGCTACGAGCAGTACTTC
CDR3aa: CASSVEREGYEQYF
v_gene: TRBV2
d_gene: TRBD2
abundance: -
j_gene: TRBJ2-7

CDR3nt: TGTGCCAGCAGCCTAGCGGGAGGGCCGGCCGGGGAGCTGTTTTTT
CDR3aa: CASSLAGGPAGELFF
v_gene: TRBV6-1
d_gene: TRBD2
abundance: -
j_gene: TRBJ2-2

CDR3nt: TGTGCCAGCAGCTTAGTAGGCGCAGCCCAAGAGACCCAGTACTTC
CDR3aa: CASSLVGAAQETQYF
v_gene: TRBV7-2
d_gene: -
abundance: few
j_gene: TRBJ2-5

CDR3nt: TGTGCCAGCACCCGGGGGGACAGTTACACAGATACGCAGTATTTT
CDR3aa: CASTRGDSYTDTQYF
v_gene: TRBV6-6
d_gene: -
abundance: -
j_gene: TRBJ2-3

CDR3nt: TGTGCCAGCAGCCCGGGTGAGCCTTACGAGCAGTACTTC
CDR3aa: CASSPGEPYEQYF
v_gene: TRBV5-4
d_gene: -
abundance: -
j_gene: TRBJ2-7

CDR3nt: TGTGCCAGCAGCGGGGAAGGACTTGGACCTTCGGGGTATGGCTACACCTTC
CDR3aa: CASSGEGLGPSGYGYTF
v_gene: TRBV5-6
d_gene: -
abundance: -
j_gene: TRBJ1-2

CDR3nt: TGCAGCGCCCTCACAGGGGGCATCAACGAGCAGTACTTC
CDR3aa: CSALTGGINEQYF
v_gene: TRBV29-1
d_gene: TRBD1
abundance: -
j_gene: TRBJ2-7

CDR3nt: TGTGCCAGCAGCAAGAACAGGGATGAAGCTTTCTTT
CDR3aa: CASSKNRDEAFF
v_gene: TRBV6-5
d_gene: -
abundance: many
j_gene: TRBJ1-1

CDR3nt: TGTGCCAGCAGCTTGATGAACCGGGACACTGAAGCTTTCTTT
CDR3aa: CASSLMNRDTEAFF
v_gene: TRBV7-6
d_gene: -
abundance: -
j_gene: TRBJ1-1

CDR3nt: TGCAGCGTGCTGAAGGGACAGTCCCAAGAGACCCAGTACTTC
CDR3aa: CSVLKGQSQETQYF
v_gene: TRBV29-1
d_gene: TRBD1
abundance: -
j_gene: TRBJ2-5

CDR3nt: TGTGCCAGCAGTGAAGACCCCGGGACAGGGCCCTACGAGCAGTACTTC
CDR3aa: CASSEDPGTGPYEQYF
v_gene: TRBV25-1
d_gene: TRBD1
abundance: -
j_gene: TRBJ2-7

CDR3nt: TGTGCCAGCAGCCAAGATTCGACTAGCGGGAGGTGGTATTTT
CDR3aa: CASSQDSTSGRWYF
v_gene: TRBV14
d_gene: TRBD2
abundance: -
j_gene: TRBJ2-3

CDR3nt: TGCGCCAGCAGCCAAGAGGGACTATCAAAGAAGGACACCGGGGAGCTGTTTTTT
CDR3aa: CASSQEGLSKKDTGELFF
v_gene: TRBV5-1
d_gene: TRBD2
abundance: once
j_gene: TRBJ2-2

CDR3nt: TGCGCCAGCAGCTTGGGAGGGACCCAAGAGACCCAGTACTTC
CDR3aa: CASSLGGTQETQYF
v_gene: TRBV5-1
d_gene: -
abundance: -
j_gene: TRBJ2-5

CDR3nt: TGTGCCAGTAGTATGCTGAGGGGGACACCCAACTATGGCTACACCTTC
CDR3aa: CASSMLRGTPNYGYTF
v_gene: TRBV19
d_gene: -
abundance: many
j_gene: TRBJ1-2

CDR3nt: TGTGCCAGCACACCGACAGGTTATAATTCACCCCTCCACTTT
CDR3aa: CASTPTGYNSPLHF
v_gene: TRBV27
d_gene: -
abundance: -
j_gene: TRBJ1-6

CDR3nt: TGCGCCAGCAGCCAAGAAGGCCGCTCCTACGAGCAGTACTTC
CDR3aa: CASSQEGRSYEQYF
v_gene: TRBV4-1
d_gene: -
abundance: -
j_gene: TRBJ2-7

CDR3nt: TGCGCCAGCAGCCCACCACAGAACACTGAAGCTTTCTTT
CDR3aa: CASSPPQNTEAFF
v_gene: TRBV5-1
d_gene: -
abundance: -
j_gene: TRBJ1-1

CDR3nt: TGTGCCAGCAGTGTACAGGGTACGGACACTGAAGCTTTCTTT
CDR3aa: CASSVQGTDTEAFF
v_gene: TRBV6-1
d_gene: -
abundance: few
j_gene: TRBJ1-1

CDR3nt: TGTGCCAGCAGTTTGACGGGAGGGAGAGACGAGCAGTACTTC
CDR3aa: CASSLTGGRDEQYF
v_gene: TRBV6-4
d_gene: TRBD2
abundance: -
j_gene: TRBJ2-7

CDR3nt: TGTGCCAGCTGTATTTCGGCAGGAGCTAATGAAAAACTGTTTTTT
CDR3aa: CASCISAGANEKLFF
v_gene: TRBV18
d_gene: -
abundance: -
j_gene: TRBJ1-4

CDR3nt: TGTGCCAGCAGCTTAGCGGCTATGGGTAACTATGGCTACACCTTC
CDR3aa: CASSLAAMGNYGYTF
v_gene: TRBV7-2
d_gene: -
abundance: -
j_gene: TRBJ1-2

CDR3nt: TGTGCCAGCAGCTTAGGCCCGGTACAGGTGCCCCTTTGGGGCTACACCTTC
CDR3aa: CASSLGPVQVPLWGYTF
v_gene: TRBV7-2
d_gene: -
abundance: -
j_gene: TRBJ1-2

CDR3nt: TGTGCCAGCAGCTTGGGCCGCTACGAGCAGTACTTC
CDR3aa: CASSLGRYEQYF
v_gene: TRBV11-2
d_gene: -
abundance: many
j_gene: TRBJ2-7

CDR3nt: TGTGCCAGCAGCTTACACCCGGGCACGGAGCAGTACTTC
CDR3aa: CASSLHPGTEQYF
v_gene: TRBV7-2
d_gene: -
abundance: -
j_gene: TRBJ2-7

CDR3nt: TGTGCCAGCAGCCCACGTGGGGCGGGAGGCACTGAAGCTTTCTTT
CDR3aa: CASSPRGAGGTEAFF
v_gene: TRBV7-6
d_gene: -
abundance: -
j_gene: TRBJ1-1

CDR3nt: TGTGCCAGCAAGGCAGAACCCTACGAGCAGTACTTC
CDR3aa: CASKAEPYEQYF
v_gene: TRBV28
d_gene: -
abundance: -
j_gene: TRBJ2-7

CDR3nt: TGTGCCAGTAGTATGGGCAGTAAGGTCGCCGGGGAGCTGTTTTTT
CDR3aa: CASSMGSKVAGELFF
v_gene: TRBV19
d_gene: -
abundance: -
j_gene: TRBJ2-2

CDR3nt: TGTGCCAGCAGTATTGGGGACCAGAGCTCCTACGAGCAGTACTTC
CDR3aa: CASSIGDQSSYEQYF
v_gene: TRBV28
d_gene: -
abundance: -
j_gene: TRBJ2-7

CDR3nt: TGTGCCAGCAGTTTTTCGGGTCGACAGAACTCCTACGAGCAGTACTTC
CDR3aa: CASSFSGRQNSYEQYF
v_gene: TRBV27
d_gene: -
abundance: -
j_gene: TRBJ2-7

CDR3nt: TGTGCCAGCAGTTTCCAGGGCTTCAACACTGAAGCTTTCTTT
CDR3aa: CASSFQGFNTEAFF
v_gene: TRBV5-5
d_gene: -
abundance: -
j_gene: TRBJ1-1

CDR3nt: TGTGCCATCAGTGACCCTAGACGGTCTACGGAGCAGTACTTC
CDR3aa: CAISDPRRSTEQYF
v_gene: TRBV10-3
d_gene: -
abundance: -
j_gene: TRBJ2-7

CDR3nt: TGCAGCGCGTCCCGGGACATGAACAATGAGCAGTTCTTC
CDR3aa: CSASRDMNNEQFF
v_gene: TRBV29-1
d_gene: -
abundance: -
j_gene: TRBJ2-1

CDR3nt: TGCGCCAGCAGCTTCGTACTAGCGGGAGGGACGGAGCAGTACTTC
CDR3aa: CASSFVLAGGTEQYF
v_gene: TRBV5-1
d_gene: TRBD2
abundance: -
j_gene: TRBJ2-7

CDR3nt: TGTGCCAGCAGCTTAGCGGGAGTGAGGGCAGATACGCAGTATTTT
CDR3aa: CASSLAGVRADTQYF
v_gene: TRBV7-9
d_gene: -
abundance: -
j_gene: TRBJ2-3

CDR3nt: TGTGCCAGCAGCCCAGGGGGGGGCCTAATGGATGGCTACACCTTC
CDR3aa: CASSPGGGLMDGYTF
v_gene: TRBV7-2
d_gene: TRBD1
abundance: few
j_gene: TRBJ1-2

CDR3nt: TGCGCCAGCAGCTTATACAACGCCCCCACCGGGGAGCTGTTTTTT
CDR3aa: CASSLYNAPTGELFF
v_gene: TRBV5-1
d_gene: -
abundance: many
j_gene: TRBJ2-2

CDR3nt: TGTGCCAGTAGTATCACTGGGGGCTCTCAGCCCCAGCATTTT
CDR3aa: CASSITGGSQPQHF
v_gene: TRBV19
d_gene: -
abundance: -
j_gene: TRBJ1-5

CDR3nt: TGCGCCAGCAGCTTGGGAACAGGGGGGCTTGAAGCTTTCTTT
CDR3aa: CASSLGTGGLEAFF
v_gene: TRBV5-1
d_gene: TRBD1
abundance: few
j_gene: TRBJ1-1

CDR3nt: TGTGCCAGCAGCAAACAGGGAAACACTGAAGCTTTCTTT
CDR3aa: CASSKQGNTEAFF
v_gene: TRBV7-9
d_gene: -
abundance: few
j_gene: TRBJ1-1

CDR3nt: TGTGCCAGCATAGGTACGCGGGGCGCTCACACTGAAGCTTTCTTT
CDR3aa: CASIGTRGAHTEAFF
v_gene: TRBV6-1
d_gene: -
abundance: -
j_gene: TRBJ1-1

CDR3nt: TGTGCCAGCAGTGACTCCTCGGGGGCTGGTGGCTACACCTTC
CDR3aa: CASSDSSGAGGYTF
v_gene: TRBV6-4
d_gene: -
abundance: -
j_gene: TRBJ1-2

CDR3nt: TGTGCCAGCAGTCCTGACAGCTACACTGAAGCTTTCTTT
CDR3aa: CASSPDSYTEAFF
v_gene: TRBV27
d_gene: -
abundance: -
j_gene: TRBJ1-1

CDR3nt: TGTGCCAGCAGTGAAGAGACGCAGCAGTACTTC
CDR3aa: CASSEETQQYF
v_gene: TRBV6-1
d_gene: -
abundance: once
j_gene: TRBJ2-7

CDR3nt: TGTGCCAGCGGGACCGGGCAGGGGCGCACTGAAGCTTTCTTT
CDR3aa: CASGTGQGRTEAFF
v_gene: TRBV28
d_gene: -
abundance: -
j_gene: TRBJ1-1

CDR3nt: TGTGCCAGCAGTTACTCGAACCAAGATACGCAGTATTTT
CDR3aa: CASSYSNQDTQYF
v_gene: TRBV6-5
d_gene: -
abundance: many
j_gene: TRBJ2-3

CDR3nt: TGCGCCAGCAGCCAAGATGTCGAAAAACTGTTTTTT
CDR3aa: CASSQDVEKLFF
v_gene: TRBV4-1
d_gene: -
abundance: -
j_gene: TRBJ1-4

CDR3nt: TGCGCCAGCAGCTTGGACGGGACAGCAGGGGGTGAAAAACTGTTTTTT
CDR3aa: CASSLDGTAGGEKLFF
v_gene: TRBV5-1
d_gene: TRBD1
abundance: -
j_gene: TRBJ1-4